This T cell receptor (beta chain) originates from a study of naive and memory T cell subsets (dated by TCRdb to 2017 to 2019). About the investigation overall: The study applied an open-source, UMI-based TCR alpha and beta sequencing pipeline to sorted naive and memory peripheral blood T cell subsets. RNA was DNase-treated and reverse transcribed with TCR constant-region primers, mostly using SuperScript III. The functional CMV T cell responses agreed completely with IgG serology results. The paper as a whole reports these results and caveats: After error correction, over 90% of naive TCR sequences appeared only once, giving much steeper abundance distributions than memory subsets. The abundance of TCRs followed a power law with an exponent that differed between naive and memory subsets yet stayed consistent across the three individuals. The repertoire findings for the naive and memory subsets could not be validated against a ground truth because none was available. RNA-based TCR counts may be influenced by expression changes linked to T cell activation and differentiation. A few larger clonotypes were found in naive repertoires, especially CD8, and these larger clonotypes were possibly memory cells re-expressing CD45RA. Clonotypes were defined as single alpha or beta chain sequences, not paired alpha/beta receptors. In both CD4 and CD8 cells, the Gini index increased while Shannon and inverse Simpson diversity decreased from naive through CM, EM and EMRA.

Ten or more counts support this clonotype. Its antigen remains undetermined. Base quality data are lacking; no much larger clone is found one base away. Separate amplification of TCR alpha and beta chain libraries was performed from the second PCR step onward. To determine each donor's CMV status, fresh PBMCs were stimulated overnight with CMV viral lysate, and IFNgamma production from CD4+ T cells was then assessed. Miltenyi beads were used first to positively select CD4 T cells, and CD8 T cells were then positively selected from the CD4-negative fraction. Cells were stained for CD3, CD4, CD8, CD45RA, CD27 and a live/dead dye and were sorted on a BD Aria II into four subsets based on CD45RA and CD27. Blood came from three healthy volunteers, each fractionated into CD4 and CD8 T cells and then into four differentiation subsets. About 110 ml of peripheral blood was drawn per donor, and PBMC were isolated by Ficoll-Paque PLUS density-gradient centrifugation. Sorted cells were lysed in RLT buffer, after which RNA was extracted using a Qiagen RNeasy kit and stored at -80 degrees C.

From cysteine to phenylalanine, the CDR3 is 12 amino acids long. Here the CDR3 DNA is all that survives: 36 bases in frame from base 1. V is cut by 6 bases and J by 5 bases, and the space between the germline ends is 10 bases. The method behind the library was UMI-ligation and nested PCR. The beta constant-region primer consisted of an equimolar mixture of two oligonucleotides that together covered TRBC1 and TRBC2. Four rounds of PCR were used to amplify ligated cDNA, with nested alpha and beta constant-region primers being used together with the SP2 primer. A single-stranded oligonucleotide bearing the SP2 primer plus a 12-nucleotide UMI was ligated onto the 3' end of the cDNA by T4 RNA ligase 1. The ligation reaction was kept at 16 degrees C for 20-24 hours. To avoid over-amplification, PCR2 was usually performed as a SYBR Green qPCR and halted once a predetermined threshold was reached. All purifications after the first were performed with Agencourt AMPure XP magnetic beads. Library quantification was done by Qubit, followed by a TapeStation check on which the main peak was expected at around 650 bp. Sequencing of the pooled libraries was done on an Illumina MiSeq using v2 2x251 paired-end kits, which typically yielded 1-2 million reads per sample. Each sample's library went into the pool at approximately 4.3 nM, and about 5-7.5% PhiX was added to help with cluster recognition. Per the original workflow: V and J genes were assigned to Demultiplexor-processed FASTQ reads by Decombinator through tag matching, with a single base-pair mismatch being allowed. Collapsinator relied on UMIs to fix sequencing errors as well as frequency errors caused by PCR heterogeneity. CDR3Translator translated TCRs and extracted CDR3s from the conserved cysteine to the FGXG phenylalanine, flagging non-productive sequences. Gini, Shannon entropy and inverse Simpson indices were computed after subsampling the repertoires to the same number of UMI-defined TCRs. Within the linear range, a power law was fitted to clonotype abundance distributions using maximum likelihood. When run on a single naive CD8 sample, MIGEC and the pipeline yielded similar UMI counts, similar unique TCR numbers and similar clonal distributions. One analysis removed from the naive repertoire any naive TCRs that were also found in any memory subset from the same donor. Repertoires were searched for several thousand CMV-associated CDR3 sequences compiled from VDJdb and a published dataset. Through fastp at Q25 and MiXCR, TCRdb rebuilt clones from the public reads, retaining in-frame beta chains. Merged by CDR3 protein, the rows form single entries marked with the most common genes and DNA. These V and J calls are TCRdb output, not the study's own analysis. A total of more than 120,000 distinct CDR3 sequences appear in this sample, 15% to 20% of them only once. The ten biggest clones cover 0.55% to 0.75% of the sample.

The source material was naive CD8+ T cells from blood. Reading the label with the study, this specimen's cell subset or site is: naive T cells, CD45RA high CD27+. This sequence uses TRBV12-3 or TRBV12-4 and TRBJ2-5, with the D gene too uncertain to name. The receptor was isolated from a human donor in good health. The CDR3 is CASSPGRETQYF. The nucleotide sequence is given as TGTGCCAGCAGCCCGGGCCGGGAGACCCAGTACTTC.